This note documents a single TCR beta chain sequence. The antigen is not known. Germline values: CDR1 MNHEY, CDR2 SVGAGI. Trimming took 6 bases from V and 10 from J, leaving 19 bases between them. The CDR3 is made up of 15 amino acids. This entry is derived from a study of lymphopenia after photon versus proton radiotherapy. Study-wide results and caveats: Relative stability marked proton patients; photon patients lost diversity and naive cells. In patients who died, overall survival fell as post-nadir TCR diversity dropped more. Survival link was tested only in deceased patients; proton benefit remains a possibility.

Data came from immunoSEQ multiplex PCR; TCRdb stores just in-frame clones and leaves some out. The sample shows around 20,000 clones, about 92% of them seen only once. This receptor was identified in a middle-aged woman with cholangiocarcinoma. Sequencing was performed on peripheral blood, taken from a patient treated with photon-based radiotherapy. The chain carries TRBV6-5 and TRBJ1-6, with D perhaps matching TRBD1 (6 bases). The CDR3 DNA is TGTGCCAGCAGGAAACCGGGACAAGGAACATCACCCCTCCACTTT. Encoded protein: CASRKPGQGTSPLHF.